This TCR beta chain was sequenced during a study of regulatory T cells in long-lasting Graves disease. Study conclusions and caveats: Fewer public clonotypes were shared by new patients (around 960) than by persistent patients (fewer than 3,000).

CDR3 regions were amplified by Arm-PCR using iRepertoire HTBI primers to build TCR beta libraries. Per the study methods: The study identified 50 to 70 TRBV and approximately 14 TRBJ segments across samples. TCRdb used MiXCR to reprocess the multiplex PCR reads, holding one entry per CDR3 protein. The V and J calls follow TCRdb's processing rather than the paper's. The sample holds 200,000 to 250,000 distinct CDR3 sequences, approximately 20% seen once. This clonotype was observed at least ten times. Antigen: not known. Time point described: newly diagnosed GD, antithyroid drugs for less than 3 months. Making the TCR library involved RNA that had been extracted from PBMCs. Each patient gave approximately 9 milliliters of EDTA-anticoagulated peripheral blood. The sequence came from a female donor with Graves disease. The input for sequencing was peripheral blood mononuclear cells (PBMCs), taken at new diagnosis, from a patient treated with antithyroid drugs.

CDR3 sequence (DNA): TGTGCCAGCAGCTTTGTAGGACGGAGCTATGGCTACACCTTC. It yields the protein CASSFVGRSYGYTF. This rearrangement joins TRBV7-8 to TRBJ1-2; no reliable D call. The CDR3 totals 14 residues. Trimming shortened V by 3 bases and J by 4 bases, and 12 bases separated the two germline ends. Germline CDR1 and CDR2: SGHVS and FQNEAQ. The full variable domain, rest sourced from reference TRBV7-8 and TRBJ1-2, is GAGVSQSPRYKVAKRGQDVALRCDPISGHVSLFWYQQALGQGPEFLTYFQNEAQLDKSGLPSDRFFAERPEGSVSTLKIQRTQQEDSAVYLCASSFVGRSYGYTFGSGTRLTVV.